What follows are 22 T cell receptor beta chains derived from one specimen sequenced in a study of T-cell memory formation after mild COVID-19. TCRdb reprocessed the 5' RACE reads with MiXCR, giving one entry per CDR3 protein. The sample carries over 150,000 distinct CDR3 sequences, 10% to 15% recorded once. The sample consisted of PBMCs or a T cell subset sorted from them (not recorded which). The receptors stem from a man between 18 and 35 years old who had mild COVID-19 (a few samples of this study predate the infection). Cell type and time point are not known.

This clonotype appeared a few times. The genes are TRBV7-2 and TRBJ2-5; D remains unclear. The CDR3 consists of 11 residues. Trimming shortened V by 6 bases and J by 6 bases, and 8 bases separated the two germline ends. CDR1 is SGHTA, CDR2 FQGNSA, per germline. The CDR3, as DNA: TGTGCCAGCAGTCCCACGAAGACCCAGTACTTC. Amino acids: CASSPTKTQYF.

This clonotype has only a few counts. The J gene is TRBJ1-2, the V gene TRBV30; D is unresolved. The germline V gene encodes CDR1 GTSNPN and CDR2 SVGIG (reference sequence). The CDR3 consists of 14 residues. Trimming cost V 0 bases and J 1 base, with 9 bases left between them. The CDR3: CAWSVQSVNYGYTF. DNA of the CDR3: TGTGCCTGGAGTGTACAGTCGGTTAACTATGGCTACACCTTC.

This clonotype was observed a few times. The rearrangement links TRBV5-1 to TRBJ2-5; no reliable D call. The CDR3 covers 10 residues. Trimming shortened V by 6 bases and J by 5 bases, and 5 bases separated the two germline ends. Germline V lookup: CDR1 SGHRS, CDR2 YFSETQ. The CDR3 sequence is CASKRETQYF. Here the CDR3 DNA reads TGCGCCAGCAAAAGGGAGACCCAGTACTTC.

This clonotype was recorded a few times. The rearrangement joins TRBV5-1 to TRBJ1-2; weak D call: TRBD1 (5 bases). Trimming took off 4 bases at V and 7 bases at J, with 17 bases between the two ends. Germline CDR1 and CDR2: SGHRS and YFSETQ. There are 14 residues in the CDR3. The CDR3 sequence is CASSGGTQMGGYTF. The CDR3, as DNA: TGCGCCAGCAGCGGAGGGACCCAAATGGGTGGCTACACCTTC.

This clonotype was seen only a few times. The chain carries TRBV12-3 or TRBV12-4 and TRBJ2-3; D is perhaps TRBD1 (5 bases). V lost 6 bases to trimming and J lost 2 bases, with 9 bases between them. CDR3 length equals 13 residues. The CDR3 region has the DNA TGTGCCAGCAGACCGACAGCCACAGATACGCAGTATTTT. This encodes CASRPTATDTQYF.

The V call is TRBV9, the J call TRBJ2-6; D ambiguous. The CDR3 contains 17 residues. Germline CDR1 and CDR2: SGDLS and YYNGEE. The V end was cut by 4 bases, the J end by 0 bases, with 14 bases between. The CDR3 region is CASSRSTTSSGANVLTF. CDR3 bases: TGTGCCAGCAGCAGATCGACAACAAGCTCTGGGGCCAACGTCCTGACTTTC.

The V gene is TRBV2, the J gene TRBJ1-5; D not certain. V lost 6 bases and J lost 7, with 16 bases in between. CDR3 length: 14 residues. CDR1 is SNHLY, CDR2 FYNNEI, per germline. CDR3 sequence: CASSDTRVRQPQHF. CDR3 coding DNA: TGTGCCAGCAGCGATACTAGGGTCCGGCAGCCCCAGCATTTT.

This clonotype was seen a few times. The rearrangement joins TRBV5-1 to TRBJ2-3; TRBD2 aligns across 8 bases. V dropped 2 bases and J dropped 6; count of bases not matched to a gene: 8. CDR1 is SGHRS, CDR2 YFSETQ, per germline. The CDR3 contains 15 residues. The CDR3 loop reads CASSLRGGSLDTQYF. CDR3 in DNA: TGCGCCAGCAGCTTACGGGGGGGCAGCCTTGATACGCAGTATTTT.

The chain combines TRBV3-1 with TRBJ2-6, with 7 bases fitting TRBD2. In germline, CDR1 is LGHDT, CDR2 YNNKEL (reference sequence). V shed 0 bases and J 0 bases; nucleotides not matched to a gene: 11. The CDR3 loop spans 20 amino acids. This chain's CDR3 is CASSQEAREGAVSGANVLTF. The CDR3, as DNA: TGTGCCAGCAGCCAAGAAGCTAGGGAGGGCGCTGTCTCTGGGGCCAACGTCCTGACTTTC.

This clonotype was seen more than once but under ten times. CDR3 sequence: CASSQSSSALYNEQFF. CDR3 sequence (DNA): TGCGCCAGCAGCCAAAGTTCCTCAGCCCTCTACAATGAGCAGTTCTTC. This rearrangement joins TRBV4-3 to TRBJ2-1; D gene uncertain. Deletions cut 2 bases from V and 3 bases from J, with 14 bases between. Germline V CDR1 and CDR2: LGHNA, YSLEER. The CDR3 runs to 16 residues.

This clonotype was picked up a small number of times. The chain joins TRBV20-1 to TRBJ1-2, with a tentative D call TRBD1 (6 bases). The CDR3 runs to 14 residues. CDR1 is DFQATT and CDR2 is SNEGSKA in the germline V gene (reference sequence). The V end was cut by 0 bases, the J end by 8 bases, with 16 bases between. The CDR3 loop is CSARDWGAAGGYTF. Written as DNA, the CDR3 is TGCAGTGCTAGAGATTGGGGGGCGGCAGGGGGCTACACCTTC.

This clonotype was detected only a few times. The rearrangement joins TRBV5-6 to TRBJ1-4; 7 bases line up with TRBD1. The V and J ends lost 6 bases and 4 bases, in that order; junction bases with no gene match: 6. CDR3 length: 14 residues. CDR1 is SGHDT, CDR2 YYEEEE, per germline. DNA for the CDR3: TGTGCCAGCAACAGGGACAGCCTTAATGAAAAACTGTTTTTT. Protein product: CASNRDSLNEKLFF.

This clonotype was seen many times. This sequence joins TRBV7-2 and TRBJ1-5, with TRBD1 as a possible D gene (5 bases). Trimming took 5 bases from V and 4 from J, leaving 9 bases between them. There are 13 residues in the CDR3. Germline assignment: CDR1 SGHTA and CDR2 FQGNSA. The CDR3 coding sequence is TGTGCCAGCAGCCGACAGCTGAATCAGCCCCAGCATTTT. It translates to CASSRQLNQPQHF.

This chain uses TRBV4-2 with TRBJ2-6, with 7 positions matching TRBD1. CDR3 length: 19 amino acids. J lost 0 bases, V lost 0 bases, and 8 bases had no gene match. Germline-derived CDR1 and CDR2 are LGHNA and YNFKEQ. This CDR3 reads CASSQERRQGHSGANVLTF. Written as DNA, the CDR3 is TGTGCCAGCAGCCAAGAGAGGAGACAGGGCCACTCTGGGGCCAACGTCCTGACTTTC.

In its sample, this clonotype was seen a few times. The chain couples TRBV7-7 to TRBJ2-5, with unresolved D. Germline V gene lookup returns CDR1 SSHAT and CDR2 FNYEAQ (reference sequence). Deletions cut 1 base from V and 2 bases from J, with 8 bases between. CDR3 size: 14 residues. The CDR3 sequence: CASSLEARQETQYF. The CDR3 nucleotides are TGTGCCAGCAGCTTAGAGGCCAGACAAGAGACCCAGTACTTC.

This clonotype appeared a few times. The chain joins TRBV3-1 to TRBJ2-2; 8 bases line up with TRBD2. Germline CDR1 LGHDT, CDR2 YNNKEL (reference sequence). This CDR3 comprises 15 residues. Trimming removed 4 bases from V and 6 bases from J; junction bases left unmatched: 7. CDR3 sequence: CASSLSGAFPGELFF. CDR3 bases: TGTGCCAGCAGCCTTAGCGGGGCCTTCCCCGGGGAGCTGTTTTTT.

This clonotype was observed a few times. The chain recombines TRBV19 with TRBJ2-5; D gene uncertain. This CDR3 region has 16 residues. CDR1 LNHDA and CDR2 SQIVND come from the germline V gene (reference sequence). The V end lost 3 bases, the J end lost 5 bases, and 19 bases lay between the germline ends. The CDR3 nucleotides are TGTGCCAGTAGTATGGTAGGGCTATCCGACGTGGAGACCCAGTACTTC. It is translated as CASSMVGLSDVETQYF.

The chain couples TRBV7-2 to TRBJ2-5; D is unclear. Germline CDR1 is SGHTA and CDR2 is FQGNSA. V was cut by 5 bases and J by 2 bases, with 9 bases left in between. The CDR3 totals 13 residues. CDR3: CASSNTRQETQYF. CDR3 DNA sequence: TGTGCCAGCAGCAACACACGACAAGAGACCCAGTACTTC.

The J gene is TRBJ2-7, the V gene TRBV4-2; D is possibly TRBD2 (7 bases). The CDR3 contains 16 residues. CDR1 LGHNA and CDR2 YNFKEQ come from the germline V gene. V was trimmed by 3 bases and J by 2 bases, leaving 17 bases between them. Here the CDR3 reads CASSQIGGAGTYEQYF. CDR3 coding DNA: TGTGCCAGCAGCCAGATAGGGGGGGCGGGGACCTACGAGCAGTACTTC.

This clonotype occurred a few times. This CDR3 reads CASSRAAEANYGYTF. CDR3 bases: TGTGCCAGCAGCCGAGCGGCGGAAGCTAACTATGGCTACACCTTC. The chain combines TRBV7-2 with TRBJ1-2; D is unresolved. Per germline, CDR1 SGHTA and CDR2 FQGNSA. The V and J ends lost 5 bases and 0 bases respectively, with 13 bases between them. The CDR3 consists of 15 residues.

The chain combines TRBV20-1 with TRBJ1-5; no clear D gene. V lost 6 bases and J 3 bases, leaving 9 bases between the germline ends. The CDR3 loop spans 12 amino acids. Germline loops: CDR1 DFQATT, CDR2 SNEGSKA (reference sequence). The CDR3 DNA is TGCAGTGCGGGAGGACCCAATCAGCCCCAGCATTTT. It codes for CSAGGPNQPQHF.

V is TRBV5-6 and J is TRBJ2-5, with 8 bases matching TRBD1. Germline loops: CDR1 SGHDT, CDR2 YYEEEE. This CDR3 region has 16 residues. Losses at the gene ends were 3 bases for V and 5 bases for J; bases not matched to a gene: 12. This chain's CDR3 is CASSSYPRDRSETQYF. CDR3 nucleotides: TGTGCCAGCAGCTCATACCCGAGGGACAGGTCGGAGACCCAGTACTTC. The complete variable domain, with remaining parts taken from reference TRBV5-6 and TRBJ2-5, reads DAGVTQSPTHLIKTRGQQVTLRCSPKSGHDTVSWYQQALGQGPQFIFQYYEEEERQRGNFPDRFSGHQFPNYSSELNVNALLLGDSALYLCASSSYPRDRSETQYFGPGTRLLVL.